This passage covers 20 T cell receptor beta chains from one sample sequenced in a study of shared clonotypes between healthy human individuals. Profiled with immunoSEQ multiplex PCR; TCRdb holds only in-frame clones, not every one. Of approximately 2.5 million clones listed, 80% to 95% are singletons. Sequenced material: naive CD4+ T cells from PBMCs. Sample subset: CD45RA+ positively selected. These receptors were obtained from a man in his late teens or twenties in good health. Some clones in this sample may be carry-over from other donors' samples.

The CDR3 protein is CASSYRTATFEQYF. CDR3 DNA: TGTGCCAGCAGTTACCGGACAGCCACCTTCGAGCAGTACTTC. V is TRBV6-5 and J is TRBJ2-7, with a tentative D call TRBD1 (6 bases). CDR1 and CDR2 (germline): MNHEY, SVGAGI. V lost 2 bases, J lost 6 bases, and 14 bases lay in between. The CDR3 extends over 14 amino acids.

Here the CDR3 DNA reads TGTGCCAGCAGTCCTCTGGGCCGGGGAACAGATACGCAGTATTTT. It codes for CASSPLGRGTDTQYF. This chain joins TRBV6-5 and TRBJ2-3; weak D call: TRBD2 (5 bases). This CDR3 region has 15 residues. Germline loops: CDR1 MNHEY, CDR2 SVGAGI. Trimming pared 5 bases from V and 3 bases from J, leaving 15 bases between.

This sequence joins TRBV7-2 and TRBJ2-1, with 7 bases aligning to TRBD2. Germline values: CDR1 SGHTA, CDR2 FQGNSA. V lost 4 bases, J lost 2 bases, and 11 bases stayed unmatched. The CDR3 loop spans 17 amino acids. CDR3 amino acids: CASSSPPGGGAYNEQFF. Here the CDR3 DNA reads TGTGCCAGCAGCTCGCCCCCGGGGGGAGGGGCCTACAATGAGCAGTTCTTC.

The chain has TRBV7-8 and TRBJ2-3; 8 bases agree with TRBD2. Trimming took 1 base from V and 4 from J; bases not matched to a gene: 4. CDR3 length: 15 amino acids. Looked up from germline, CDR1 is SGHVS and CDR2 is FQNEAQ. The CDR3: CASSLVRREADTQYF. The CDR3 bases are TGTGCCAGCAGCTTAGTAAGGCGGGAGGCAGATACGCAGTATTTT.

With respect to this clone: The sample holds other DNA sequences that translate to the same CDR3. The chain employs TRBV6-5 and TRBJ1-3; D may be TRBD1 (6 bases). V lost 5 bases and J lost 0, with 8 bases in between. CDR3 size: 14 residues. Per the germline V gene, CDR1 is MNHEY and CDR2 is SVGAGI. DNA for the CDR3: TGTGCCAGCAGTCTGGACAGCTCTGGAAACACCATATATTTT. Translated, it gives CASSLDSSGNTIYF.

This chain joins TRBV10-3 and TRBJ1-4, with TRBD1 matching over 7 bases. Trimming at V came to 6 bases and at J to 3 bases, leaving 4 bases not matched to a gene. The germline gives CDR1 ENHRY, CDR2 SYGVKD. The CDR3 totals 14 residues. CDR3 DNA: TGTGCCATCAGAGACGGGACAGCTAATGAAAAACTGTTTTTT. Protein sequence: CAIRDGTANEKLFF.

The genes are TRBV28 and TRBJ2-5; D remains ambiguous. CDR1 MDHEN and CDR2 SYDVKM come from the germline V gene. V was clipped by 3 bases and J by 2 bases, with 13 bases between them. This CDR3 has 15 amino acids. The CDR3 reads CASSLGRPGQETQYF. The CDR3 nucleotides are TGTGCCAGCAGTTTGGGCAGACCCGGGCAAGAGACCCAGTACTTC. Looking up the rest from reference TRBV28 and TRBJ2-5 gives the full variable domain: DVKVTQSSRYLVKRTGEKVFLECVQDMDHENMFWYRQDPGLGLRLIYFSYDVKMKEKGDIPEGYSVSREKKERFSLILESASTNQTSMYLCASSLGRPGQETQYFGPGTRLLVL.

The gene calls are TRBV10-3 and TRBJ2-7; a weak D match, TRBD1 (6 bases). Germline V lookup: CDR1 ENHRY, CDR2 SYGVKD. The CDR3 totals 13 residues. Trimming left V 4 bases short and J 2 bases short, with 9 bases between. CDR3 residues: CAISGQAPYEQYF. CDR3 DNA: TGTGCCATCAGTGGACAGGCTCCCTACGAGCAGTACTTC.

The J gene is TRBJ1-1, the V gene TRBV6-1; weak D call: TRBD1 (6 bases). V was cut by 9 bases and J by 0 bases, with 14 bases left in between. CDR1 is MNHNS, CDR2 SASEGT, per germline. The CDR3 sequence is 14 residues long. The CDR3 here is CASSTGQMNTEAFF. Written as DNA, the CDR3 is TGTGCCAGTTCGACAGGTCAAATGAACACTGAAGCTTTCTTT.

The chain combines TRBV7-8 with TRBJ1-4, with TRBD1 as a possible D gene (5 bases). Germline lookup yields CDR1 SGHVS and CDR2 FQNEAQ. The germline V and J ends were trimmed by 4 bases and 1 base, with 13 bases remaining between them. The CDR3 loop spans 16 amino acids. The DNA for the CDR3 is TGTGCCAGCAGCTACCGTAGGGGCGGAACTAATGAAAAACTGTTTTTT. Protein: CASSYRRGGTNEKLFF.

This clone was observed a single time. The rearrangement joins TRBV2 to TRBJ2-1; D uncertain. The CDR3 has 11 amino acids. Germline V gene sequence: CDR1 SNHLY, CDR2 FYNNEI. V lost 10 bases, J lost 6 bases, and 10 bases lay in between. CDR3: CATAILNEQFF. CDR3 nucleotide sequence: TGTGCCACTGCTATCCTCAATGAGCAGTTCTTC.

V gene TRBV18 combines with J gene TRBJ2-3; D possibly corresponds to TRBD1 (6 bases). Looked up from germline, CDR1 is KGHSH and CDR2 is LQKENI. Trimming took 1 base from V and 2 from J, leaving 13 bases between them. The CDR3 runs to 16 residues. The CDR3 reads CASSPQGQSFTDTQYF. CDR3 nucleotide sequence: TGTGCCAGCTCACCACAAGGACAGAGCTTCACAGATACGCAGTATTTT.

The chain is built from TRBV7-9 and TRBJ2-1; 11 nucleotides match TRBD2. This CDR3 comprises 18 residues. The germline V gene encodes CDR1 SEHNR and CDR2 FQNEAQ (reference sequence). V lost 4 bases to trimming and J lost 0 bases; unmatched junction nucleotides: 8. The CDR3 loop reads CASSYGLAGLSSYNEQFF. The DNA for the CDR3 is TGTGCCAGCAGCTACGGACTAGCGGGCCTCAGCTCCTACAATGAGCAGTTCTTC.

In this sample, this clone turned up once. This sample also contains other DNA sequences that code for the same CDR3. CDR3 region: CASSVSGTGVYEQYF. The CDR3 nucleotides read TGTGCCAGCAGCGTTTCCGGGACAGGGGTCTACGAGCAGTACTTC. V usage is TRBV9 and J usage is TRBJ2-7; 10 bases are a match to TRBD1. V was clipped by 2 bases and J by 3 bases; unmatched bases: 5. The CDR3 has 15 residues. Germline assignment: CDR1 SGDLS and CDR2 YYNGEE.

CDR3 sequence reads: CADGVPDTQYF. The CDR3 DNA reads as TGTGCCGACGGGGTTCCAGATACGCAGTATTTT. The V call is TRBV7-9, the J call TRBJ2-3, with D possibly TRBD2 on 5 matching bases. The ends were cut back, 11 bases at V and 4 bases at J, with 10 bases in the middle. The CDR3 extends over 11 amino acids. CDR1 and CDR2 (germline): SEHNR, FQNEAQ (reference sequence).

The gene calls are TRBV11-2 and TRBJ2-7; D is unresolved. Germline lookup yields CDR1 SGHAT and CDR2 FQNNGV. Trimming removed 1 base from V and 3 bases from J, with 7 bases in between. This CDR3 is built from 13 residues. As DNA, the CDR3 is TGTGCCAGCAGCTTAGCGGCAGACTACGAGCAGTACTTC. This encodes CASSLAADYEQYF.

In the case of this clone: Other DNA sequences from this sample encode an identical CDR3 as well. CDR3: CASSLGQSNQPQHF. CDR3 DNA sequence: TGTGCCAGCAGTTTGGGGCAGAGCAATCAGCCCCAGCATTTT. The V gene is TRBV28, the J gene TRBJ1-5, with D possibly matching TRBD1 (5 bases). Trimming pared 3 bases from V and 1 base from J, leaving 7 bases between. This CDR3 is 14 amino acids long. Germline-derived CDR1 and CDR2 are MDHEN and SYDVKM.

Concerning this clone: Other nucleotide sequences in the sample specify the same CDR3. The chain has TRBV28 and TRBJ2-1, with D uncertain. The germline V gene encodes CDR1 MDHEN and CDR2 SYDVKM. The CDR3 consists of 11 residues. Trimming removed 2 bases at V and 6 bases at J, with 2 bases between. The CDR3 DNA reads TGTGCCAGCAGTTTAGTCAATGAGCAGTTCTTC. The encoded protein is CASSLVNEQFF.

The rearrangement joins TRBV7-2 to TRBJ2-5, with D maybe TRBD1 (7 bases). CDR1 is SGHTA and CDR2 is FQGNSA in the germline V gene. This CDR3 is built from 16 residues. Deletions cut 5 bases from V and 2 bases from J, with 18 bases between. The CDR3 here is CASSPRRGRFQETQYF. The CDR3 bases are TGTGCCAGCAGCCCCAGGAGGGGGCGGTTTCAAGAGACCCAGTACTTC.

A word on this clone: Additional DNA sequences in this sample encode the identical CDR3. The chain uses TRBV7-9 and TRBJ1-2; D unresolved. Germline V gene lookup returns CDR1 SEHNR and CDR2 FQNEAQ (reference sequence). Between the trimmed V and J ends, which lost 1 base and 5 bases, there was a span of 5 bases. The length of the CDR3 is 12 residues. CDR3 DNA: TGTGCCAGCAGCTTAGACTATTATGGCTACACCTTC. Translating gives CASSLDYYGYTF.